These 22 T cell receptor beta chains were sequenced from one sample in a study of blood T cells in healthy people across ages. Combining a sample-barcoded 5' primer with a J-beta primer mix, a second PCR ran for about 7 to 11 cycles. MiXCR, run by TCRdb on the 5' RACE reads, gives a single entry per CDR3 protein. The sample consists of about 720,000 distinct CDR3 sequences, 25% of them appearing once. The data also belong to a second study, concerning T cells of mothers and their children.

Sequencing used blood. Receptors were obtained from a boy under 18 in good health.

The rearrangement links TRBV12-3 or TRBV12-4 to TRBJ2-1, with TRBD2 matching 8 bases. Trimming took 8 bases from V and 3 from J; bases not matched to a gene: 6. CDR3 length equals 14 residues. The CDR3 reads CASSSGSVYNEQFF. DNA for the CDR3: TGTGCCAGCTCCAGCGGGAGTGTCTACAATGAGCAGTTCTTC.

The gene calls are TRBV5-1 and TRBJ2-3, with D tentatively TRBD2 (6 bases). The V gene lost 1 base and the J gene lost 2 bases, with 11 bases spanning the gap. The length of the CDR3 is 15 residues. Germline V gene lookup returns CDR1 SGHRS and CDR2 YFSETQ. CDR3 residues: CASSLSVADTDTQYF. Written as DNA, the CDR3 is TGCGCCAGCAGCTTGTCGGTAGCGGACACAGATACGCAGTATTTT. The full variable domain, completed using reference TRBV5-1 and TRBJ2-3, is KAGVTQTPRYLIKTRGQQVTLSCSPISGHRSVSWYQQTPGQGLQFLFEYFSETQRNKGNFPGRFSGRQFSNSRSEMNVSTLELGDSALYLCASSLSVADTDTQYFGPGTRLTVL.

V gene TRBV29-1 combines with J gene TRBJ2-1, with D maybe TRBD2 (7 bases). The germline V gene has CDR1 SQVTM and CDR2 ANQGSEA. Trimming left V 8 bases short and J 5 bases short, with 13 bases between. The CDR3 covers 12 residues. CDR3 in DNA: TGCAGCATGGGGGGGCTTGACAATGAGCAGTTCTTC. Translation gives CSMGGLDNEQFF.

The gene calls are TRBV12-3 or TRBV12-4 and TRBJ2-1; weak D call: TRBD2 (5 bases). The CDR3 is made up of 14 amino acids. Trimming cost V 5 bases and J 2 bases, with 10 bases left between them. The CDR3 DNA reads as TGTGCCAGCAGTGAAGCGGATCCCTACAATGAGCAGTTCTTC. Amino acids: CASSEADPYNEQFF.

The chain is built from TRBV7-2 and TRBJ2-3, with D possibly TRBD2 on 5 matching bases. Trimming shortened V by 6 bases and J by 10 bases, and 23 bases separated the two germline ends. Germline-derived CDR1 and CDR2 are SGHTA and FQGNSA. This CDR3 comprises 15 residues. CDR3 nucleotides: TGTGCCAGCAGTCAAGAGTGGGCGGGCACGAGGGCGCAGTATTTT. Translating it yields CASSQEWAGTRAQYF. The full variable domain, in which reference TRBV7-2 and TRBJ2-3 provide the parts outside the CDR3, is GAGVSQSPSNKVTEKGKDVELRCDPISGHTALYWYRQSLGQGLEFLIYFQGNSAPDKSGLPSDRFSAERTGGSVSTLTIQRTQQEDSAVYLCASSQEWAGTRAQYFGPGTRLTVL.

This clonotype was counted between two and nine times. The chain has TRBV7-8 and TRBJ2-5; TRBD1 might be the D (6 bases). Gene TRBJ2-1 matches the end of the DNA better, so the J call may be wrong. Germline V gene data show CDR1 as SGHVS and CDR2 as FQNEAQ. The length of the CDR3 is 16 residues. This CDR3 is CASRESSGDFYNEQFF. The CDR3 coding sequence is TGTGCCAGCAGGGAGTCCTCAGGGGATTTCTACAATGAGCAGTTCTTC.

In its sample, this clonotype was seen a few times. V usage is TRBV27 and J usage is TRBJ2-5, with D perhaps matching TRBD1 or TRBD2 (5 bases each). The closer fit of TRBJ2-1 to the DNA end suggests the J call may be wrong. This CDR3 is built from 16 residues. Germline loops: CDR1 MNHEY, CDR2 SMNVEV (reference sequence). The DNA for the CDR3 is TGTGCCAGCAGTCCCCTAGGGGCGGCCACGGGGAATGAGCAGTTCTTC. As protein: CASSPLGAATGNEQFF.

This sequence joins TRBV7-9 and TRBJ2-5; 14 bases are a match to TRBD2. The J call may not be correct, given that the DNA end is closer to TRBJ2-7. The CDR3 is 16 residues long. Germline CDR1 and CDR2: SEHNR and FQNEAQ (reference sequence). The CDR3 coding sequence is TGTGCCAGCAGCTTAGGGGGACTAGCGGGAGTCGGCGAGCAGTACTTC. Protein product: CASSLGGLAGVGEQYF.

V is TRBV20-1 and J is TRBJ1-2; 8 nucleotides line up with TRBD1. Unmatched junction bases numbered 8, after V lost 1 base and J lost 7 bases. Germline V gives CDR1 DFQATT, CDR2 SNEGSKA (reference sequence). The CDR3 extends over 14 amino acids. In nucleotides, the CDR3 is TGCAGTGCTAGAGGGGAGACAGGGGCTGGTGGCTACACCTTC. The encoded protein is CSARGETGAGGYTF.

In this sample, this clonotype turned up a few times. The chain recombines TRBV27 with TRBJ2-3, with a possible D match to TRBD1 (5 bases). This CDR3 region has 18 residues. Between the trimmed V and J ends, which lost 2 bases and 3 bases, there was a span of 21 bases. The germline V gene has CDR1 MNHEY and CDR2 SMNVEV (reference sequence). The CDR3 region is CASSLQGPSSIWTDTQYF. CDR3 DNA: TGTGCCAGCAGTTTACAGGGTCCGTCAAGCATATGGACAGATACGCAGTATTTT.

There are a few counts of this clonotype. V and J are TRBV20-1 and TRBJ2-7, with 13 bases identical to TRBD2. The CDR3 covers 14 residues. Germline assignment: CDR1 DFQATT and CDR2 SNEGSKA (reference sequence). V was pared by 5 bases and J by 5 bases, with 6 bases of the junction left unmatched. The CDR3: CSALTSGRINEQYF. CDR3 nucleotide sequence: TGCAGTGCTCTGACTAGCGGGAGGATAAACGAGCAGTACTTC.

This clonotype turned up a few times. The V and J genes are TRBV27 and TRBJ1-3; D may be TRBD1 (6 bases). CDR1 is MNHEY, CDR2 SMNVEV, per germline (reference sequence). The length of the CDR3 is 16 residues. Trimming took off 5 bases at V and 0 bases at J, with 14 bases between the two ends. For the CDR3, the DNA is TGTGCCAGCAGTCCCAGGGGTGGCCTCTCTGGAAACACCATATATTTT. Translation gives CASSPRGGLSGNTIYF.

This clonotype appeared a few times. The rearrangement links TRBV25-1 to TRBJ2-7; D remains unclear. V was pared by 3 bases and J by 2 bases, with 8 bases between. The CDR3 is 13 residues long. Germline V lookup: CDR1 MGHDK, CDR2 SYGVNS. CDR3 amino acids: CASSEAATYEQYF. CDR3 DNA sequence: TGTGCCAGCAGTGAGGCAGCGACCTACGAGCAGTACTTC.

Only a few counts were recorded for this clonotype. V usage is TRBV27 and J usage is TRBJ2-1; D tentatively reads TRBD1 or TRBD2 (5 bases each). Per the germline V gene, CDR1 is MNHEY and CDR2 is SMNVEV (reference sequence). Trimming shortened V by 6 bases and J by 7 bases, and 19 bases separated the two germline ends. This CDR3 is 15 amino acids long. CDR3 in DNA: TGTGCCAGCAGGATCGGGGCGAGCCCTTGGAATGAGCAGTTCTTC. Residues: CASRIGASPWNEQFF.

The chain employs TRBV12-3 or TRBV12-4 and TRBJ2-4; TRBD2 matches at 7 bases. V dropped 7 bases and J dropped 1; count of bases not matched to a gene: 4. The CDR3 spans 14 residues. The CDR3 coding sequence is TGTGCCAGCACCTGGGGAGGGGCCAAAAACATTCAGTACTTC. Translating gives CASTWGGAKNIQYF.

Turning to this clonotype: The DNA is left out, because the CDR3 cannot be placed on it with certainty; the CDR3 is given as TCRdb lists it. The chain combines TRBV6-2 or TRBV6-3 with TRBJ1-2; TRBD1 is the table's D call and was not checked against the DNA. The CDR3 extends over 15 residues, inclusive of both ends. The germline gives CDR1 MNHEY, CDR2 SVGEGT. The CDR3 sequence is CASSYSVGQGSLDTF.

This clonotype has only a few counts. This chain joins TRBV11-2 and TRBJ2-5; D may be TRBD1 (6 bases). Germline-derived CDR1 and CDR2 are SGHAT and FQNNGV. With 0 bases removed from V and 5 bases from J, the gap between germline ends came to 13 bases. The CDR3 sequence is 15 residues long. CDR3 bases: TGTGCCAGCAGCTTAGACGAGGGGGTGTGGGAGACCCAGTACTTC. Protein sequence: CASSLDEGVWETQYF.

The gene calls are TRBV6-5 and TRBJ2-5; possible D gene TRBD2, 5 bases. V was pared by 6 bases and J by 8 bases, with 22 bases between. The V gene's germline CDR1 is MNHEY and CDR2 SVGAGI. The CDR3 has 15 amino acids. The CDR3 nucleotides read TGTGCCAGCAGCCGAGGGTCCACGTCTAGGAGAACCCAGTACTTC. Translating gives CASSRGSTSRRTQYF.

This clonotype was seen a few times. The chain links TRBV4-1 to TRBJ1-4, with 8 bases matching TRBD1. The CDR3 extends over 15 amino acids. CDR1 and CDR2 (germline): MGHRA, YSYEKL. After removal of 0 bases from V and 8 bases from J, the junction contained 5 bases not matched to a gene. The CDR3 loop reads CASSQDRTGNEKLFF. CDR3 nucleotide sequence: TGCGCCAGCAGCCAAGATCGGACAGGGAACGAAAAACTGTTTTTT.

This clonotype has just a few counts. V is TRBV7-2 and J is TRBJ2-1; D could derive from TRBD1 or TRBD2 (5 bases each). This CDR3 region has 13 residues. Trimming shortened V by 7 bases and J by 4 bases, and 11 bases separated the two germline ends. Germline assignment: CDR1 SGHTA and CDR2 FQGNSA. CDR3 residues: CASIPWGYNEQFF. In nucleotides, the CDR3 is TGTGCCAGCATCCCTTGGGGGTACAATGAGCAGTTCTTC. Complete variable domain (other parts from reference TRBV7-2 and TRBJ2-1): GAGVSQSPSNKVTEKGKDVELRCDPISGHTALYWYRQSLGQGLEFLIYFQGNSAPDKSGLPSDRFSAERTGGSVSTLTIQRTQQEDSAVYLCASIPWGYNEQFFGPGTRLTVL.

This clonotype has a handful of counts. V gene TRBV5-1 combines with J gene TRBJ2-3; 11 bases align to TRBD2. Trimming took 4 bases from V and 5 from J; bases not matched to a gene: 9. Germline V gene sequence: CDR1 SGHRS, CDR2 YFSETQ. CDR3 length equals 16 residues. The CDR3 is CASSGGTSGLGDTQYF. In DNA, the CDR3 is TGCGCCAGCAGCGGCGGGACTAGCGGTTTGGGAGATACGCAGTATTTT. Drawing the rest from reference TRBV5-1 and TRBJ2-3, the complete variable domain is KAGVTQTPRYLIKTRGQQVTLSCSPISGHRSVSWYQQTPGQGLQFLFEYFSETQRNKGNFPGRFSGRQFSNSRSEMNVSTLELGDSALYLCASSGGTSGLGDTQYFGPGTRLTVL.

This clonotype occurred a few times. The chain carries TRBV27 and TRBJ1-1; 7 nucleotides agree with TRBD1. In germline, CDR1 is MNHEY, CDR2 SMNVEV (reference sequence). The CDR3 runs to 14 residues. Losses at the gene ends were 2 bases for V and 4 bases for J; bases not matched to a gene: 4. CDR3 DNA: TGTGCCAGCAGTTTACAGGGGGAGGCCACTGAAGCTTTCTTT. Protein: CASSLQGEATEAFF.